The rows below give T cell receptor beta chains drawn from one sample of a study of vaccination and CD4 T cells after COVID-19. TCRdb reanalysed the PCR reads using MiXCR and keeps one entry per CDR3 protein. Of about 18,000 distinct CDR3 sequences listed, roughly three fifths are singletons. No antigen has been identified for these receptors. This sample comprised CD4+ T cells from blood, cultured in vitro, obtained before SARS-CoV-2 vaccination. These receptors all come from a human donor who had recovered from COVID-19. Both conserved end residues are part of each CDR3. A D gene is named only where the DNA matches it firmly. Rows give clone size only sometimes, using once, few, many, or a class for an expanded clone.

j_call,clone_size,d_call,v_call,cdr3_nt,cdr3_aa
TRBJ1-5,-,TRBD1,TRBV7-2,TGTGCCAGCAGCTCCGACAGGGGAACCCATCAGCCCCAGCATTTT,CASSSDRGTHQPQHF
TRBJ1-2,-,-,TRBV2,TGTGCCAGCAGTGGCAGGGCTTATGGCTACACCTTC,CASSGRAYGYTF
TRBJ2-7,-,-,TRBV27,TGTGCCAGCAGGTTGTGGGTCGGGTCCTACGAGCAGTACTTC,CASRLWVGSYEQYF
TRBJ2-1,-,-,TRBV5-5,TGTGCCAGCAGCTTGGTTCCACGCCTGAGCTCCTACAATGAGCAGTTCTTC,CASSLVPRLSSYNEQFF
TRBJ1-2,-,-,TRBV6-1,TGTGCCAGCAGTAGGACCCTAACGACAGCGAACTATGGCTACACCTTC,CASSRTLTTANYGYTF
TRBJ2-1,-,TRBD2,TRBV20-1,TGCAGTGCTGACGACTTACTAGCGGGAAGTTTCGTGTCTGAGCAGTTCTTC,CSADDLLAGSFVSEQFF
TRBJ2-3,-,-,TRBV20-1,TGCAGTGCTAGAGTTGGGCACTTGGGTGGCACAGATACGCAGTATTTT,CSARVGHLGGTDTQYF
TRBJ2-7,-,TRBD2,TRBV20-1,TGCAGTGCTAGAGCTAATCTAGCGGGTAGTACCTACGAGCAGTACTTC,CSARANLAGSTYEQYF
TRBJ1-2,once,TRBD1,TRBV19,TGTGCCAGTAGTTACGGGACAGGGGGAATCTATGGCTACACCTTC,CASSYGTGGIYGYTF
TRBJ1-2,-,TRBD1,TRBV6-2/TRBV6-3,TGTGCCAGCACGGACAGGGCTAACGATGGCTACACCTTC,CASTDRANDGYTF
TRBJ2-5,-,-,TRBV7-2,TGTGCCAGCAGCCCGCGAATGCGAGAGACCCAGTACTTC,CASSPRMRETQYF
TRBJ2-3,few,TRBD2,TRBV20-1,TGCAGTGCTACGGGACTACCGATTAGCACAGATACGCAGTATTTT,CSATGLPISTDTQYF
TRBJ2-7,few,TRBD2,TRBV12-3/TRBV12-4,TGTGCCAGCAGTTCCCGGACTAGCGGCTCCTACGAGCAGTACTTC,CASSSRTSGSYEQYF
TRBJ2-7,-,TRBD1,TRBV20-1,TGCAGTGCGAGTACAGGGGGCCACGAGCAGTACTTC,CSASTGGHEQYF
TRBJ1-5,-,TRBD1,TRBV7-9,TGTGCCAGCAGCCCCAATCCGGGACAGGTTAGCAATCAGCCCCAGCATTTT,CASSPNPGQVSNQPQHF
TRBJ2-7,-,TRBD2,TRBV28,TGTGCCAGCAGTTTAACTTTCGGAGCGGGAGAATCCTACGAGCAGTACTTC,CASSLTFGAGESYEQYF
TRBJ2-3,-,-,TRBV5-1,TGCGCCAGCAGCTCAAGATCTAGCACAGATACGCAGTATTTT,CASSSRSSTDTQYF
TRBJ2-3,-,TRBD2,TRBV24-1,TGTGCCACCAGGGCGGGAGGCACAGATACGCAGTATTTT,CATRAGGTDTQYF
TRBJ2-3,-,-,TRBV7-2,TGTGCCAGCAGCTTAGCGATTGGGACGCGGGTAGATACGCAGTATTTT,CASSLAIGTRVDTQYF
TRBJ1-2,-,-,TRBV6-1,TGTGCCAGCAAATTATCAGGGCTGCTTAACTATGGCTACACCTTC,CASKLSGLLNYGYTF
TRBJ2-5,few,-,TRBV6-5,TGTGCCAGCAGTTATAGGTCGCCTGGGACGGAGACCCAGTACTTC,CASSYRSPGTETQYF
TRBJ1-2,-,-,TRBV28,TGTGCCAGCTCCCGCTCGGTGCAGTCCTATGGCTACACCTTC,CASSRSVQSYGYTF